Sequencing of this T cell receptor (beta chain) was carried out in a study of blood T cell repertoires in COVID-19. Study-wide background: Samples came from the United States, Italy and Spain, spanning acute and convalescent COVID-19. Sources were T cells, B-cell-depleted T cells, or PBMCs; the material itself was cDNA or gDNA.

TCRdb's copy holds only in-frame clones and misses some; the assay was immunoSEQ multiplex PCR. The sample consists of approximately 290,000 clones, roughly 85% of them appearing once. Participants spanned ages roughly 18 to 95 years and resided in 20 to 30 US areas. Cohorts were assigned according to the clinical history that participants reported. The CDR3 sequence is 18 residues long. Germline loops: CDR1 SGDLS, CDR2 YYNGEE. V dropped 0 bases and J dropped 1; count of bases not matched to a gene: 3. Sequencing input: PBMCs or T cells enriched from blood (not recorded which). This receptor was taken from a young woman who had recovered from COVID-19. The rearrangement joins TRBV9 to TRBJ2-3; the match to TRBD2 covers 15 bases. The CDR3: CASSVGTSGGAGTDTQYF. DNA for the CDR3: TGTGCCAGCAGCGTAGGGACTAGCGGGGGGGCGGGCACAGATACGCAGTATTTT.